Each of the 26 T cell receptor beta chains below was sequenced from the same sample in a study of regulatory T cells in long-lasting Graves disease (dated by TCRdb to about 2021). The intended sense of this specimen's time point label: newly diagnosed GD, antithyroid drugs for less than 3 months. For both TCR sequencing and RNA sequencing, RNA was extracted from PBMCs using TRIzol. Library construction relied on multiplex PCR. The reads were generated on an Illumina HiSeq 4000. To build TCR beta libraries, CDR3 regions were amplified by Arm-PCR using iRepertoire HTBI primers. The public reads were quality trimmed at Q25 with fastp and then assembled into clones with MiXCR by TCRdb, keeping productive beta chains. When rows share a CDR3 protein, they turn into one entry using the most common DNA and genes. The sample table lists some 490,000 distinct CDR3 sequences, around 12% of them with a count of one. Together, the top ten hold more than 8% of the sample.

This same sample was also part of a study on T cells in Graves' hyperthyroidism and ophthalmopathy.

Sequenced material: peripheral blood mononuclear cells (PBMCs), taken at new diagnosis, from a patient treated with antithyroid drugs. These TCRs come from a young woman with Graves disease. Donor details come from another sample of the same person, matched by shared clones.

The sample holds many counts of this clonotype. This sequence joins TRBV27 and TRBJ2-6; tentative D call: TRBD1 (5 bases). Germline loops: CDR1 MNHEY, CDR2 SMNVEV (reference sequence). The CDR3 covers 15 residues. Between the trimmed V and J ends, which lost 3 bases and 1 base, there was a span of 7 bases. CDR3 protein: CASSFQGSGANVLTF. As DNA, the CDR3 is TGTGCCAGCAGTTTCCAGGGATCTGGGGCCAACGTCCTGACTTTC.

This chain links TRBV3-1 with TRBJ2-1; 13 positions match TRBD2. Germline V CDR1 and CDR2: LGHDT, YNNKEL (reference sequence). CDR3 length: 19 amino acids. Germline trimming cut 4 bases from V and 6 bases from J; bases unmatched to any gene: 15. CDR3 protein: CASSLSVITSGRAGNEQFF. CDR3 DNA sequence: TGTGCCAGCAGCCTATCAGTGATTACTAGCGGGAGGGCCGGCAATGAGCAGTTCTTC.

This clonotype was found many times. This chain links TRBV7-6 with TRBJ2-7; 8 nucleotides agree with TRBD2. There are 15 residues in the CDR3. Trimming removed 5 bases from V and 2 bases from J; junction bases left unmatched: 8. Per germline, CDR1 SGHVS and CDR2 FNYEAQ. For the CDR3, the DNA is TGTGCCAGCAGCGCCCTCACTAGCGGAGCCTACGAGCAGTACTTC. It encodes CASSALTSGAYEQYF.

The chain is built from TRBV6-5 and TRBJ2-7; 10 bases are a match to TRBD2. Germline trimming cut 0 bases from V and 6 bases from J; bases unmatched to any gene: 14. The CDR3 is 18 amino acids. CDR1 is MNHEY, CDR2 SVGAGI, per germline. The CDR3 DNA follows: TGTGCCAGCAGTTACTCGAGTGGGGTGCTAGCGGGAGCAGGCGAGCAGTACTTC. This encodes CASSYSSGVLAGAGEQYF.

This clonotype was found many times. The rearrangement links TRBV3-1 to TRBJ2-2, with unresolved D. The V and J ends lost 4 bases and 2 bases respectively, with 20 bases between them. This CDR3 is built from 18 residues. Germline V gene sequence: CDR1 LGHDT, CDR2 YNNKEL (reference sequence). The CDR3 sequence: CASSRYRSGPSNTGELFF. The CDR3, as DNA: TGTGCCAGCAGCCGGTATCGTTCCGGGCCCTCTAACACCGGGGAGCTGTTTTTT. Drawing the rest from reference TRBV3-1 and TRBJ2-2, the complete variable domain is DTAVSQTPKYLVTQMGNDKSIKCEQNLGHDTMYWYKQDSKKFLKIMFSYNNKELIINETVPNRFSPKSPDKAHLNLHINSLELGDSAVYFCASSRYRSGPSNTGELFFGEGSRLTVL.

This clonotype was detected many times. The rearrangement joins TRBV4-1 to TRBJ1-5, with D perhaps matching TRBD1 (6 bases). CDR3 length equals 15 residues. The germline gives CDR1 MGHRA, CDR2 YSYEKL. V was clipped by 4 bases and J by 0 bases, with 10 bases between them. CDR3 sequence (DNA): TGCGCCAGCAGCCCAGGACAGTCTAGCAATCAGCCCCAGCATTTT. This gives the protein CASSPGQSSNQPQHF.

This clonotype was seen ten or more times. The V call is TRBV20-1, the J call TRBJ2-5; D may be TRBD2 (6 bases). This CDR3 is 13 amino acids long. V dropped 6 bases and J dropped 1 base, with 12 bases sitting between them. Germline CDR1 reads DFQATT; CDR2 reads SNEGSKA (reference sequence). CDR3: CSAPRDFQETQYF. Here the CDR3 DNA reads TGCAGTGCCCCTAGGGACTTCCAAGAGACCCAGTACTTC.

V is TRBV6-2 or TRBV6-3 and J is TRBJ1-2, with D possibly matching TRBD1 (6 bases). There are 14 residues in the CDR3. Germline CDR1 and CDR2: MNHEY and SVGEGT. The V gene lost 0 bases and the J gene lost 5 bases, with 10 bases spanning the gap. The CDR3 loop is CASSYSQGTYGYTF. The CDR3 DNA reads TGTGCCAGCAGTTACTCGCAGGGGACTTATGGCTACACCTTC.

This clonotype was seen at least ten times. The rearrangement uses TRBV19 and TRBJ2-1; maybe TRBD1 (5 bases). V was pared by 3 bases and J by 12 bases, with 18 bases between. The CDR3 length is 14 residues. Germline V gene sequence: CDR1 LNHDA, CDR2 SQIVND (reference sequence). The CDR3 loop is CASSIDHSGNSQFF. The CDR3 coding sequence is TGTGCCAGTAGTATCGACCACTCAGGGAACTCGCAGTTCTTC.

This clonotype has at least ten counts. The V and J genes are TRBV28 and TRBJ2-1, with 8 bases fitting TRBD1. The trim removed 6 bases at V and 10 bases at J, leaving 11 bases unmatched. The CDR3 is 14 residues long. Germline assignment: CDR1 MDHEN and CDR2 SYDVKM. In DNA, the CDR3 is TGTGCCAGCAGCCTAATGTCTGGGACAGGAGAGCAGTTCTTC. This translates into CASSLMSGTGEQFF.

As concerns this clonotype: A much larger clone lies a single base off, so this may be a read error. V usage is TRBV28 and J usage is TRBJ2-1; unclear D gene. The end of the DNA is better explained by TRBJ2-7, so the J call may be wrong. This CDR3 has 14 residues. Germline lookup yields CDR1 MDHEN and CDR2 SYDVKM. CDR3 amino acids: CTSSLLVGPYEQYF. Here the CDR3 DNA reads TGTACCAGCAGTTTATTAGTCGGGCCCTACGAGCAGTACTTC.

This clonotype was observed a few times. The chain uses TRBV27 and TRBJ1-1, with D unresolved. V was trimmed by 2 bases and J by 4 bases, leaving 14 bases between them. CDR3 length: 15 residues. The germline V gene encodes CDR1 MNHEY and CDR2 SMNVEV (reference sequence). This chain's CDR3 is CASSLSRAWGTEAFF. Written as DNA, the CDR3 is TGTGCCAGCAGTTTAAGCCGGGCGTGGGGCACTGAAGCTTTCTTT.

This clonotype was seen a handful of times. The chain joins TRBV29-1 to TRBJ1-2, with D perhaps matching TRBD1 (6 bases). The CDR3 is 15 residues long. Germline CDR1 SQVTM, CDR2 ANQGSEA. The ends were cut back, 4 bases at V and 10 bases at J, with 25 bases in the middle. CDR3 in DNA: TGCAGCGTTGCCCGGGACAACCTCAGGGCCTCCGACTACACCTTC. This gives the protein CSVARDNLRASDYTF. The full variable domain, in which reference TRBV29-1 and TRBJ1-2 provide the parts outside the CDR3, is SAVISQKPSRDICQRGTSLTIQCQVDSQVTMMFWYRQQPGQSLTLIATANQGSEATYESGFVIDKFPISRPNLTFSTLTVSNMSPEDSSIYLCSVARDNLRASDYTFGSGTRLTVV.

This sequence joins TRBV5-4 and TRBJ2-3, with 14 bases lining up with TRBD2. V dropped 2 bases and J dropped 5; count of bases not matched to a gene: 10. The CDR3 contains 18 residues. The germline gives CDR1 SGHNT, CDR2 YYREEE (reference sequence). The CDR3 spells CASSLQPGLAGVGDTQYF. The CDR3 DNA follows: TGTGCCAGCAGCTTACAACCGGGACTAGCGGGAGTGGGAGATACGCAGTATTTT. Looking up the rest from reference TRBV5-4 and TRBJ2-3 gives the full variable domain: ETGVTQSPTHLIKTRGQQVTLRCSSQSGHNTVSWYQQALGQGPQFIFQYYREEENGRGNFPPRFSGLQFPNYSSELNVNALELDDSALYLCASSLQPGLAGVGDTQYFGPGTRLTVL.

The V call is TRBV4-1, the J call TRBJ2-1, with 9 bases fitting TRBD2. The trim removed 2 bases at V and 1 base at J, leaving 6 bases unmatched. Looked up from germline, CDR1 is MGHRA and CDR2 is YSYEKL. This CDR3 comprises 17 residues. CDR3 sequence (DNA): TGCGCCAGCAGCCAATGGCCTAGCGGGAAGTCCTACAATGAGCAGTTCTTC. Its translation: CASSQWPSGKSYNEQFF.

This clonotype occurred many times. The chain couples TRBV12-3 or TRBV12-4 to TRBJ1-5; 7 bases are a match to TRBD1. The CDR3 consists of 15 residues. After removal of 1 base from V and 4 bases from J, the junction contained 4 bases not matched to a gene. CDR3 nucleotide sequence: TGTGCCAGCAGTTTAGAGGCAGGGGGGAATCAGCCCCAGCATTTT. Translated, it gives CASSLEAGGNQPQHF.

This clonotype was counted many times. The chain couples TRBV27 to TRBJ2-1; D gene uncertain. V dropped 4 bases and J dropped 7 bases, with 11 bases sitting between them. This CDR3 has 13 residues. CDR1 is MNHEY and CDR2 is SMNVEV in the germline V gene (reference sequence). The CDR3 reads CASSSLVLNEQFF. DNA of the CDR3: TGTGCCAGCAGTTCCCTCGTTTTGAATGAGCAGTTCTTC.

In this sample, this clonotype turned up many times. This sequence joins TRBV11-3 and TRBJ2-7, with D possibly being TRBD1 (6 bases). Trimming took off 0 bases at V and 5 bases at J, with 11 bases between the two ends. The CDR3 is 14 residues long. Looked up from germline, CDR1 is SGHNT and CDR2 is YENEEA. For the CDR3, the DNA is TGTGCCAGCAGCTTAGATGAACAGGGCCACGAGCAGTACTTC. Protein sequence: CASSLDEQGHEQYF.

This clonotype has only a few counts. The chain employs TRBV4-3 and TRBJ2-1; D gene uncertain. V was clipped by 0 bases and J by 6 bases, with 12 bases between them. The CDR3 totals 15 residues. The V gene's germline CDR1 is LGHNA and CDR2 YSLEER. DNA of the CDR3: TGCGCCAGCAGCCAAGAGTTGGCCTCTTTCAATGAGCAGTTCTTC. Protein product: CASSQELASFNEQFF.

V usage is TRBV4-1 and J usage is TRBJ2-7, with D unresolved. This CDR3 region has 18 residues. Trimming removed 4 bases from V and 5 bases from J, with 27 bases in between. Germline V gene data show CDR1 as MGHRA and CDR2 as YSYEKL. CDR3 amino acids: CASSLVDLTGSLGHEQYF. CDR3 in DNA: TGCGCCAGCAGCCTAGTCGACCTAACCGGGTCTTTAGGACACGAGCAGTACTTC.

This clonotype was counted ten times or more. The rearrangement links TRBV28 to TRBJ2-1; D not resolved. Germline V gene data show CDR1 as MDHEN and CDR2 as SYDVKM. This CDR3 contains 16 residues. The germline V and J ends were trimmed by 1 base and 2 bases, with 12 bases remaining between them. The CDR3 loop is CASSLFSSSAYNEQFF. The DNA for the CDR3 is TGTGCCAGCAGTTTATTTTCTAGTTCAGCCTACAATGAGCAGTTCTTC. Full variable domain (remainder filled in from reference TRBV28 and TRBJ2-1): DVKVTQSSRYLVKRTGEKVFLECVQDMDHENMFWYRQDPGLGLRLIYFSYDVKMKEKGDIPEGYSVSREKKERFSLILESASTNQTSMYLCASSLFSSSAYNEQFFGPGTRLTVL.

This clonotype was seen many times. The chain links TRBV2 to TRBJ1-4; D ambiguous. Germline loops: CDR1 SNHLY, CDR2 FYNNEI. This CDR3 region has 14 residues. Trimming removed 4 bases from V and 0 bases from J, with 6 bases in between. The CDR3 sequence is CASSVKATNEKLFF. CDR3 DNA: TGTGCCAGCAGTGTTAAGGCAACTAATGAAAAACTGTTTTTT. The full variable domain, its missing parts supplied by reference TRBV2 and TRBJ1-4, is EPEVTQTPSHQVTQMGQEVILRCVPISNHLYFYWYRQILGQKVEFLVSFYNNEISEKSEIFDDQFSVERPDGSNFTLKIRSTKLEDSAMYFCASSVKATNEKLFFGSGTQLSVL.

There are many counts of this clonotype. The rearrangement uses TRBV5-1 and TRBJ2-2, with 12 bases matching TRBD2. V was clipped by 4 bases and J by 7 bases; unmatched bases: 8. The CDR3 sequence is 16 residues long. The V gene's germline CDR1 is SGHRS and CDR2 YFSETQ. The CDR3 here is CASSQTSGSYNGELFF. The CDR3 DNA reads TGCGCCAGCAGCCAGACTAGCGGGAGTTATAACGGGGAGCTGTTTTTT.

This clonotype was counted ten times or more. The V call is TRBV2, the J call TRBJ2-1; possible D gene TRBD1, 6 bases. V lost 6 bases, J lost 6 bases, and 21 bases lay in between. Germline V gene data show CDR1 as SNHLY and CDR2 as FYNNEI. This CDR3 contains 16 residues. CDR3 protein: CASRYRDTRALNEQFF. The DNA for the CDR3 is TGTGCCAGCAGGTATAGGGACACCCGGGCTCTCAATGAGCAGTTCTTC.

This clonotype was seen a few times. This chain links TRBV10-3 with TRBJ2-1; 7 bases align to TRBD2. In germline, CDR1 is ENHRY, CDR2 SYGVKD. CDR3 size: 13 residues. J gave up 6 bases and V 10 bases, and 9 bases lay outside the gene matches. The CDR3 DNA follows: TGTGCCACTGGAAGGGGACTACGCAATGAGCAGTTCTTC. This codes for CATGRGLRNEQFF.

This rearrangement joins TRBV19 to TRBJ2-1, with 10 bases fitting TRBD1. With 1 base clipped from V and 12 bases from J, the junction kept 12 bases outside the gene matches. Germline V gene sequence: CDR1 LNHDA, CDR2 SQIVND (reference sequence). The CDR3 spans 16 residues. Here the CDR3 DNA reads TGTGCCAGTAGTATAGCCCGGACAGGGGGTCGAAAACGGCAGTTCTTC. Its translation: CASSIARTGGRKRQFF. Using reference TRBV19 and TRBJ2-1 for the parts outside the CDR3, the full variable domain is DGGITQSPKYLFRKEGQNVTLSCEQNLNHDAMYWYRQDPGQGLRLIYYSQIVNDFQKGDIAEGYSVSREKKESFPLTVTSAQKNPTAFYLCASSIARTGGRKRQFFGPGTRLTVL.